Presented here are 15 T cell receptor beta chains from one specimen sequenced in a study of human T cells and chemical hapten exposure. TCRdb passed the RACE reads through MiXCR, listing each CDR3 protein once. The sample records some 45,000 distinct CDR3 sequences, 8.5% to 10% being singletons. Time point given: patch test 2, 6 weeks after DPC sensitization. Treatment meaning: therapeutic diphenylcyclopropenone sensitization with weekly scalp DPC. The sample here was whole blood, taken in connection with sensitization to the hapten diphenylcyclopropenone (DPC). The receptors shown here come from a woman between 40 and 50 years old with alopecia areata. Some clones in this sample may be carry-over from other donors' samples.

By frequency in the sample, this clonotype is medium-sized. This rearrangement joins TRBV2 to TRBJ1-6; D gene uncertain. Germline lookup yields CDR1 SNHLY and CDR2 FYNNEI. The CDR3 covers 15 residues. V was trimmed by 4 bases and J by 4 bases, leaving 11 bases between them. The CDR3 here is CASSVGWQYNSPLHF. In DNA, the CDR3 is TGTGCCAGCAGTGTTGGATGGCAGTATAATTCACCCCTCCACTTT.

This clonotype was counted many times. V usage is TRBV19 and J usage is TRBJ2-7; TRBD1 aligns across 10 bases. This CDR3 contains 15 residues. Unmatched junction bases numbered 6, after V lost 6 bases and J lost 1 base. Germline V gives CDR1 LNHDA, CDR2 SQIVND (reference sequence). CDR3 DNA: TGTGCCAGTAGCGCCGGGACAGGGGCGTCCTACGAGCAGTACTTC. It specifies CASSAGTGASYEQYF.

This clonotype was detected many times. The chain couples TRBV20-1 to TRBJ1-1; D is uncertain. The CDR3 extends over 12 amino acids. The ends were cut back, 3 bases at V and 2 bases at J, with 7 bases in the middle. The germline V gene encodes CDR1 DFQATT and CDR2 SNEGSKA (reference sequence). The DNA for the CDR3 is TGCAGTGCTAGGCGTGGAAACACTGAAGCTTTCTTT. Its translation is CSARRGNTEAFF.

This clonotype was counted only a few times. The chain has TRBV28 and TRBJ2-5; D not certain. V lost 5 bases and J lost 7, with 11 bases in between. The CDR3 has 12 amino acids. Germline V gives CDR1 MDHEN, CDR2 SYDVKM. The CDR3 DNA sequence: TGTGCCAGCAGTAACGACCTCGGGACCCAGTACTTC. Translation: CASSNDLGTQYF. The full variable domain, its missing parts supplied by reference TRBV28 and TRBJ2-5, is DVKVTQSSRYLVKRTGEKVFLECVQDMDHENMFWYRQDPGLGLRLIYFSYDVKMKEKGDIPEGYSVSREKKERFSLILESASTNQTSMYLCASSNDLGTQYFGPGTRLLVL.

Many counts were recorded for this clonotype. The chain recombines TRBV4-1 with TRBJ1-2, with 7 positions matching TRBD1. Germline-derived CDR1 and CDR2 are MGHRA and YSYEKL. The CDR3 is 16 residues long. J was trimmed by 8 bases and V by 1 base; bases with no gene match: 13. CDR3 sequence reads: CASSQATGRRGEGYTF. The CDR3 nucleotides read TGCGCCAGCAGCCAAGCGACAGGGCGGAGGGGGGAGGGCTACACCTTC.

This clonotype was seen at least ten times. The V and J genes are TRBV20-1 and TRBJ2-3; TRBD2 matches at 11 bases. This CDR3 region has 19 residues. Per the germline V gene, CDR1 is DFQATT and CDR2 is SNEGSKA (reference sequence). J lost 4 bases, V lost 2 bases, and 17 bases had no gene match. CDR3 nucleotide sequence: TGCAGTGCTAGAAGGCCTAGCGGGGGGCCTCGATTTGGCGCAGATACGCAGTATTTT. It encodes CSARRPSGGPRFGADTQYF.

Only a few counts were recorded for this clonotype. The chain employs TRBV4-1 and TRBJ1-3; no clear D. Looked up from germline, CDR1 is MGHRA and CDR2 is YSYEKL. The CDR3 runs 14 residues. V lost 1 base and J lost 0, with 4 bases in between. The DNA of the CDR3 is TGCGCCAGCAGCCAAGCATACTCTGGAAACACCATATATTTT. Amino acid sequence: CASSQAYSGNTIYF.

V gene TRBV28 combines with J gene TRBJ2-7; 7 positions agree with TRBD1. V trimming: 8 bases; J trimming: 0 bases; junction bases outside the gene matches: 10. CDR1 is MDHEN and CDR2 is SYDVKM in the germline V gene. This CDR3 contains 15 residues. The DNA for the CDR3 is TGTGCCAGCCCCAGGGACAGCCCACACTCCTACGAGCAGTACTTC. This sequence encodes CASPRDSPHSYEQYF.

This clonotype was found many times. The chain uses TRBV7-2 and TRBJ2-1, with 9 bases that match TRBD1. Germline-derived CDR1 and CDR2 are SGHTA and FQGNSA. This CDR3 has 16 residues. With 5 bases clipped from V and 5 bases from J, the junction kept 10 bases outside the gene matches. CDR3 sequence reads: CASSPTRGQGNNEQFF. The CDR3, as DNA: TGTGCCAGCAGCCCAACAAGGGGACAGGGAAACAATGAGCAGTTCTTC.

This clonotype was counted at least ten times. The gene calls are TRBV7-2 and TRBJ2-5, with TRBD2 identical over 7 bases. V trimming: 0 bases; J trimming: 3 bases; junction bases outside the gene matches: 7. Germline loops: CDR1 SGHTA, CDR2 FQGNSA. This CDR3 comprises 16 residues. This CDR3 is CASSLAGGTGKETQYF. For the CDR3, the DNA is TGTGCCAGCAGCTTAGCGGGGGGGACTGGAAAAGAGACCCAGTACTTC.

In its sample, this clonotype was seen once. J is TRBJ2-2 and V is TRBV6-2 or TRBV6-3, with 8 nucleotides matching TRBD1. V lost 4 bases to trimming and J lost 3 bases; unmatched junction nucleotides: 4. Germline V gene sequence: CDR1 MNHEY, CDR2 SVGEGT. The CDR3 consists of 15 residues. CDR3 loop: CASSSGQGHTGELFF. DNA for the CDR3: TGTGCCAGCAGTTCTGGACAGGGACACACCGGGGAGCTGTTTTTT.

The gene calls are TRBV5-1 and TRBJ1-1; D remains ambiguous. The CDR3 has 12 amino acids. Deletions cut 5 bases from V and 3 bases from J, with 8 bases between. The germline CDR1 and CDR2 sequences are SGHRS and YFSETQ. CDR3: CASRSSHTEAFF. Written as DNA, the CDR3 is TGCGCCAGCAGGTCGTCCCACACTGAAGCTTTCTTT. Variable domain in full (rest from reference TRBV5-1 and TRBJ1-1): KAGVTQTPRYLIKTRGQQVTLSCSPISGHRSVSWYQQTPGQGLQFLFEYFSETQRNKGNFPGRFSGRQFSNSRSEMNVSTLELGDSALYLCASRSSHTEAFFGQGTRLTVV.

The table lists this clonotype with many counts. The V and J genes are TRBV3-1 and TRBJ2-7; the match to TRBD1 covers 9 bases. Germline-derived CDR1 and CDR2 are LGHDT and YNNKEL (reference sequence). CDR3 length equals 14 residues. Trimming at V came to 5 bases and at J to 3 bases, leaving 5 bases not matched to a gene. CDR3 DNA: TGTGCCAGCAGCTACGGGACAGGGATCTACGAGCAGTACTTC. Its translation is CASSYGTGIYEQYF.

The table lists this clonotype with many counts. The rearrangement uses TRBV4-1 and TRBJ1-2; D remains ambiguous. Germline V gene lookup returns CDR1 MGHRA and CDR2 YSYEKL. V lost 4 bases, J lost 1 base, and 10 bases lay in between. This CDR3 has 14 residues. The CDR3 bases are TGCGCCAGCAGCCGCCCGCAGATTAACTATGGCTACACCTTC. As protein: CASSRPQINYGYTF.

Notes on this clonotype: A read error is possible here, since a much larger clone lies one base away. CDR3 residues: CTISESSWAAEAFF. CDR3 nucleotide sequence: TGTACCATCAGTGAGTCTTCGTGGGCCGCTGAAGCTTTCTTT. The chain links TRBV10-3 to TRBJ1-1, with D hard to call. The CDR3 is made up of 14 amino acids. The V gene's germline CDR1 is ENHRY and CDR2 SYGVKD.